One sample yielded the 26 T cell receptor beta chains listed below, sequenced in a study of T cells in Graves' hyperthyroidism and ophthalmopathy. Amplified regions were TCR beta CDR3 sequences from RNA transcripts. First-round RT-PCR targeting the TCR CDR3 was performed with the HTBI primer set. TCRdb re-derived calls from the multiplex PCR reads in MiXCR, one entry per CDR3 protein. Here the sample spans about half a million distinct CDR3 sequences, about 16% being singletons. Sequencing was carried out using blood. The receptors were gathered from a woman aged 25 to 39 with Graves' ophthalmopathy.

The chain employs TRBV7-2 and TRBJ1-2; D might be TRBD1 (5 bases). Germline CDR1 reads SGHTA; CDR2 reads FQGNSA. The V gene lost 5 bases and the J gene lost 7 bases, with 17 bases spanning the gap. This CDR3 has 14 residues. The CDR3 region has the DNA TGTGCCAGCAGCAGGGGTGGTGCGGAGGGTGGCTACACCTTC. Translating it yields CASSRGGAEGGYTF.

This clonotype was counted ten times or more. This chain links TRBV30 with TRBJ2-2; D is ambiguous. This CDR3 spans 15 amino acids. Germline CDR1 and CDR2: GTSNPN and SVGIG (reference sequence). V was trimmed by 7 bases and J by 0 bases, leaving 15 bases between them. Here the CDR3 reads CASTGPDTNTGELFF. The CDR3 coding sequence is TGTGCCTCGACCGGACCAGACACGAACACCGGGGAGCTGTTTTTT.

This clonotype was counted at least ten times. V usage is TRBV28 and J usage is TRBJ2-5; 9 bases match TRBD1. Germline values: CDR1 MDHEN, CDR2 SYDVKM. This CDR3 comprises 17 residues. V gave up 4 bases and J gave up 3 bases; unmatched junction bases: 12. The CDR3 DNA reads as TGTGCCAGCAGTTCGATCCGCGTCGGACAGGGGAAAGAGACCCAGTACTTC. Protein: CASSSIRVGQGKETQYF.

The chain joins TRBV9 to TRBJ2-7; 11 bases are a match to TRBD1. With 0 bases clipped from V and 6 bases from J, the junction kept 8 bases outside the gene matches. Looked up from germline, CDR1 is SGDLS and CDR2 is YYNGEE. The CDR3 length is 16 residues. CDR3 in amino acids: CASSVGDGTGGLEQYF. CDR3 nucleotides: TGTGCCAGCAGCGTAGGGGACGGGACAGGGGGTCTCGAGCAGTACTTC. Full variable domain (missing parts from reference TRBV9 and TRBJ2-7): DSGVTQTPKHLITATGQRVTLRCSPRSGDLSVYWYQQSLDQGLQFLIQYYNGEERAKGNILERFSAQQFPDLHSELNLSSLELGDSALYFCASSVGDGTGGLEQYFGPGTRLTVT.

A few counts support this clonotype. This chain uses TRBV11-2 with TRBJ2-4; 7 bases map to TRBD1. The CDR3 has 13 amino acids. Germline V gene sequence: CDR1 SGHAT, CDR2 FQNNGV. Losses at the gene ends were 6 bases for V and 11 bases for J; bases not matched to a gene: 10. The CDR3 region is CASSSPGTVVQYF. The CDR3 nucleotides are TGTGCCAGCAGTTCCCCCGGGACAGTTGTTCAGTACTTC. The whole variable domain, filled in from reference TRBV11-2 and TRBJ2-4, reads EAGVAQSPRYKIIEKRQSVAFWCNPISGHATLYWYQQILGQGPKLLIQFQNNGVVDDSQLPKDRFSAERLKGVDSTLKIQPAKLEDSAVYLCASSSPGTVVQYFGAGTRLSVL.

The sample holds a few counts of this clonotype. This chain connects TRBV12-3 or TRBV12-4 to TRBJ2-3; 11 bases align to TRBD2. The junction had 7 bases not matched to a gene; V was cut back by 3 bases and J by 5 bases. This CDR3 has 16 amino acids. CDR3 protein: CASSFGSGRGIDTQYF. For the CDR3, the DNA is TGTGCCAGCAGTTTCGGTAGCGGGAGGGGTATAGATACGCAGTATTTT.

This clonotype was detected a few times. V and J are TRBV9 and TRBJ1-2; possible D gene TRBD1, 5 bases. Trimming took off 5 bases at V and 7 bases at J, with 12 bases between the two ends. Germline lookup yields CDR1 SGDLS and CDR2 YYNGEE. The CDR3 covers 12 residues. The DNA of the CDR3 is TGTGCCAGCAGTCACCGGCAGGGTGGCTACACCTTC. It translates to CASSHRQGGYTF. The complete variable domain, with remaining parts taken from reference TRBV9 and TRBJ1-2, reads DSGVTQTPKHLITATGQRVTLRCSPRSGDLSVYWYQQSLDQGLQFLIQYYNGEERAKGNILERFSAQQFPDLHSELNLSSLELGDSALYFCASSHRQGGYTFGSGTRLTVV.

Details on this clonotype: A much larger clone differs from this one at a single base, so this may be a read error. As DNA, the CDR3 is TGTGCCAGTCCTCCTTCAGGGGGAATGAGCACTGAAGCTTTCTTT. As protein: CASPPSGGMSTEAFF. This chain links TRBV28 with TRBJ1-1; the match to TRBD1 covers 7 bases. CDR3 length: 15 residues. The trim removed 9 bases at V and 4 bases at J, leaving 14 bases unmatched. CDR1 MDHEN and CDR2 SYDVKM come from the germline V gene.

The chain's CDR3 is CASSYPERTAFF. For the CDR3, the DNA is TGTGCCAGCAGTTACCCGGAACGTACAGCTTTCTTT. The chain is built from TRBV6-2 or TRBV6-3 and TRBJ1-1; no reliable D call. There are 12 residues in the CDR3. V gave up 2 bases and J gave up 10 bases, with 11 bases separating them. Germline V lookup: CDR1 MNHEY, CDR2 SVGEGT.

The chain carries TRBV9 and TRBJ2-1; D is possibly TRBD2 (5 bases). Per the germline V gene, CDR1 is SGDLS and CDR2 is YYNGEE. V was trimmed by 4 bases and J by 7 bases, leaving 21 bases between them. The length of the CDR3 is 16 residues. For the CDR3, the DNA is TGTGCCAGCAGCCCGGGAATGAGGGAGTCGGATAATGAGCAGTTCTTC. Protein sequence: CASSPGMRESDNEQFF.

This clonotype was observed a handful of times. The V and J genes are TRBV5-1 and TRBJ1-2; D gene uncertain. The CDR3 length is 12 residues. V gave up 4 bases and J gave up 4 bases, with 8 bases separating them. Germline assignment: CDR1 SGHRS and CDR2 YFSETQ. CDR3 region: CASSPVGYGYTF. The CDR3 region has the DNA TGCGCCAGCAGCCCGGTGGGCTATGGCTACACCTTC.

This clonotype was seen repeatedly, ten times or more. The CDR3 nucleotides are TGTGCCAGCAGGCAGGGGGCCTGGGAGCAGTACTTC. This encodes CASRQGAWEQYF. The chain links TRBV12-3 or TRBV12-4 to TRBJ2-7; the match to TRBD1 covers 8 bases. This CDR3 region has 12 residues. V was pared by 6 bases and J by 7 bases, with 5 bases of the junction left unmatched.

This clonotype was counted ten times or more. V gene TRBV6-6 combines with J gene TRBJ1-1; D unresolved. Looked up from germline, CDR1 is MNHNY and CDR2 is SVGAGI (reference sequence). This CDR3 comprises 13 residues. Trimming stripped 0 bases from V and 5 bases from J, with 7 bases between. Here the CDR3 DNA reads TGTGCCAGCAGTTACTCGAGCAGTACTGAAGCTTTCTTT. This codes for CASSYSSSTEAFF.

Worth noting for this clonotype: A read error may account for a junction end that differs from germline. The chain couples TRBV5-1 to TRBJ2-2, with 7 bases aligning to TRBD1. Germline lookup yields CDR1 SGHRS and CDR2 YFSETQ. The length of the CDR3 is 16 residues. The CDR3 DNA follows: TGCGCCGGCAGAGAACCGGGACAGAGCAACACCGGGGAGCTGTTTTTT. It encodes CAGREPGQSNTGELFF.

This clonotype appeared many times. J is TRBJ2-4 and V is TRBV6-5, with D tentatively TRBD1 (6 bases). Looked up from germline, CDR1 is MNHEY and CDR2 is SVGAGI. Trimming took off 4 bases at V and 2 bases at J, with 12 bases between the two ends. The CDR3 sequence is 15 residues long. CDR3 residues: CASSFTGSTKNIQYF. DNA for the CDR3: TGTGCCAGCAGTTTCACAGGGTCGACCAAAAACATTCAGTACTTC.

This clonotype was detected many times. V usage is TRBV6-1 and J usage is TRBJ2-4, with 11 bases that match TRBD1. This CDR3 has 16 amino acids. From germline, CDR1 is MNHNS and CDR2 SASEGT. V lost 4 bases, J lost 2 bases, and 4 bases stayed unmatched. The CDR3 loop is CASSVGQGGPKNIQYF. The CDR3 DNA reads TGTGCCAGCAGTGTGGGACAGGGGGGACCCAAAAACATTCAGTACTTC.

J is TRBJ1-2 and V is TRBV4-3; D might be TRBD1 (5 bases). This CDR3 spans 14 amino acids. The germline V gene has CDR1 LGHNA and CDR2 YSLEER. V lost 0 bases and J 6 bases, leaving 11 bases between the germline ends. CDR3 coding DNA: TGCGCCAGCAGCCAAGATTGGAGGGGTAATGGCTACACCTTC. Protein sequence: CASSQDWRGNGYTF.

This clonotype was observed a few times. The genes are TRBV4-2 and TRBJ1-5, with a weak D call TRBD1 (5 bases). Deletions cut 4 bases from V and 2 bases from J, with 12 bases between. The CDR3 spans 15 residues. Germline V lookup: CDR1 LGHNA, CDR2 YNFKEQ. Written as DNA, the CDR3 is TGTGCCAGCAGCCCGGGGCGATTTGGCAATCAGCCCCAGCATTTT. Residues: CASSPGRFGNQPQHF.

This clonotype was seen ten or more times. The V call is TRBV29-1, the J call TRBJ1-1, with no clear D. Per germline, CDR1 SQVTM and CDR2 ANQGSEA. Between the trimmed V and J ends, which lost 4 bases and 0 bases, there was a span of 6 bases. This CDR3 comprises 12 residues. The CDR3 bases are TGCAGCGTTGCCGGTCTGAACACTGAAGCTTTCTTT. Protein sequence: CSVAGLNTEAFF.

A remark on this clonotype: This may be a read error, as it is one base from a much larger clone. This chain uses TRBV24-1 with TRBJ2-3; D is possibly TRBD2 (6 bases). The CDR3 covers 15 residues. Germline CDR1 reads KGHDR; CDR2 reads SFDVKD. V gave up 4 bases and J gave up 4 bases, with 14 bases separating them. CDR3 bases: TGTGCCACCAGTGACCCCGGGACTGACGCAGATACGCAGTATTTT. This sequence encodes CATSDPGTDADTQYF.

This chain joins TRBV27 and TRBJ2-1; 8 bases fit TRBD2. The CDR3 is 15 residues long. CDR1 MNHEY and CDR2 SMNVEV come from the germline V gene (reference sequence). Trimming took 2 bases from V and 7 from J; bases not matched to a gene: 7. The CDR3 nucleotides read TGTGCCAGCAGTTTAGGGACTAGAATGTGGAATGAGCAGTTCTTC. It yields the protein CASSLGTRMWNEQFF.

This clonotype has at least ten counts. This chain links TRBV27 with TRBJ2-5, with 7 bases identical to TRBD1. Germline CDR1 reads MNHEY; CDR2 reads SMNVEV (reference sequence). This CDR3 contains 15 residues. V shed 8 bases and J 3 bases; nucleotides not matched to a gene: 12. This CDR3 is CASHWRQGKEETQYF. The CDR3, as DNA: TGTGCCAGCCACTGGAGACAGGGTAAGGAAGAGACCCAGTACTTC.

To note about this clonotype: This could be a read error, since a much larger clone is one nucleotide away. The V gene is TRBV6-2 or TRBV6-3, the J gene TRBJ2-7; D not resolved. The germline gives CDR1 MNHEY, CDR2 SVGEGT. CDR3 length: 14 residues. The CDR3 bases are TGTGTCAGCAGTTACTCAGGAGACAATCCCGAGCAGTACTTC. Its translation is CVSSYSGDNPEQYF.

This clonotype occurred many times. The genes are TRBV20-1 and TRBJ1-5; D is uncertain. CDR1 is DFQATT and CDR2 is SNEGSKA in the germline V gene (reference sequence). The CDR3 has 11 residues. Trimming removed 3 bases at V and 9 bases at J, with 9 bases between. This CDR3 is CSASSVRPQHF. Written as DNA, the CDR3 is TGCAGTGCTAGTAGCGTCAGGCCCCAGCATTTT.

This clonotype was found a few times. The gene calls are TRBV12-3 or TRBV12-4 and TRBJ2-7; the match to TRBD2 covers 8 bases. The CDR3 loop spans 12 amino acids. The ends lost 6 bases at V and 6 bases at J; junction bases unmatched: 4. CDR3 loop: CASRGTSGEQYF. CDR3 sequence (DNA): TGTGCCAGCAGGGGTACTAGCGGCGAGCAGTACTTC.

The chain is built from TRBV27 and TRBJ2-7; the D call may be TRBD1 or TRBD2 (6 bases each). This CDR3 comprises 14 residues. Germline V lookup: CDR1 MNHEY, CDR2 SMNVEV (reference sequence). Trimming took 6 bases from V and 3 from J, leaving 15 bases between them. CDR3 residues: CASSPGGGYYEQYF. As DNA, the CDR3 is TGTGCCAGCAGCCCCGGAGGGGGGTACTACGAGCAGTACTTC.